This TCR beta chain was sequenced in a study of T cells after yellow fever vaccination. The study, taken as a whole, reports: Weaker, the secondary response had a peak occurring faster, on day 5 versus 15. Shared CD4/CD8 clonotypes were a small share, likely from convergent recombination. Most clones from primary vaccination were detected again post-booster (approximately 96% CD4, around 90% CD8).

To note about this clonotype: Its antigen is unknown.

The CDR3 has 16 residues. In germline, CDR1 is KGHSH, CDR2 LQKENI. Losses at the gene ends were 3 bases for V and 9 bases for J; bases not matched to a gene: 8. Making TCR cDNA involved 5'RACE template switching, which added UMIs and a universal primer site. TCRdb itself ran the 5' RACE reads through MiXCR, one entry per CDR3 protein. This sample carries about 330,000 distinct CDR3 sequences, roughly 8.3% of them seen once, and the ten largest clones take 17%. The specimen comprised PBMCs, sampled approximately 40 days after the first yellow fever vaccination. The source is a man aged 18-30 years who received the YFV17D yellow fever vaccine. This chain links TRBV18 with TRBJ2-1, with TRBD2 matching 13 bases. CDR3 residues: CASSPRGTSGTSEQFF. CDR3 nucleotides: TGTGCCAGCTCACCCCGTGGGACTAGCGGGACTAGTGAGCAGTTCTTC.